These 22 T cell receptor beta chains were all obtained from the same sample, sequenced in a study of radiotherapy plus CTLA-4 blockade in lung cancer. TCRdb's copy holds only in-frame clones and misses some; the assay was immunoSEQ multiplex PCR. The sample holds about 51,000 clones; around 79% are singletons and the top ten take less than 3%. Sequenced material: peripheral blood, taken from a patient treated with radiotherapy plus ipilimumab. Every receptor here comes from a human donor with non-small cell lung cancer whose response to radiotherapy plus ipilimumab could not be evaluated.

The genes are TRBV5-6 and TRBJ2-1, with D possibly matching TRBD2 (6 bases). Trimming removed 4 bases at V and 0 bases at J, with 14 bases between. Germline CDR1 and CDR2: SGHDT and YYEEEE. The CDR3 runs 16 residues. CDR3 protein: CASSLLGGTSYNEQFF. DNA of the CDR3: TGTGCCAGCAGCCTTCTCGGAGGGACCTCCTACAATGAGCAGTTCTTC.

This clone was counted between two and nine times. The J gene is TRBJ1-2, the V gene TRBV2; TRBD1 matches at 9 bases. J gave up 4 bases and V 7 bases, and 1 base lay outside the gene matches. CDR3 size: 12 residues. The germline V gene has CDR1 SNHLY and CDR2 FYNNEI. In nucleotides, the CDR3 is TGTGCCAGCATGGGACAGGGCTATGGCTACACCTTC. Its translation is CASMGQGYGYTF.

This clone was recorded a few times. The chain has TRBV7-9 and TRBJ2-1; perhaps TRBD1 as D (5 bases). Per the germline V gene, CDR1 is SEHNR and CDR2 is FQNEAQ (reference sequence). The CDR3 contains 14 residues. V was clipped by 5 bases and J by 3 bases, with 11 bases between them. In DNA, the CDR3 is TGTGCCAGCAGCGCCTGGCAGGGCTACAATGAGCAGTTCTTC. Its translation: CASSAWQGYNEQFF.

This chain joins TRBV30 and TRBJ1-1; 11 nucleotides line up with TRBD1. Germline V lookup: CDR1 GTSNPN, CDR2 SVGIG (reference sequence). The CDR3 is 16 residues long. J gave up 5 bases and V 1 base, and 9 bases lay outside the gene matches. CDR3 loop: CAWSGRGGTGGTEAFF. The CDR3 bases are TGTGCCTGGAGTGGAAGGGGAGGGACAGGGGGAACTGAAGCTTTCTTT.

The CDR3 DNA is TGTGCCAGCAGGCCCCCGGGACTGGTTCAGAATACGCAGTATTTT. It encodes CASRPPGLVQNTQYF. The V and J genes are TRBV7-2 and TRBJ2-3, with D perhaps TRBD2 (6 bases). V lost 6 bases, J lost 7 bases, and 20 bases lay in between. The CDR3 loop spans 15 amino acids. From germline, CDR1 is SGHTA and CDR2 FQGNSA.

The CDR3 region is CASSIRDNNQPQHF. The CDR3 DNA follows: TGTGCCAGTAGTATCCGTGACAACAATCAGCCCCAGCATTTT. The genes are TRBV19 and TRBJ1-5; D remains unclear. Germline values: CDR1 LNHDA, CDR2 SQIVND (reference sequence). CDR3 length: 14 residues. V was pared by 3 bases and J by 3 bases, with 9 bases between.

The V gene is TRBV9, the J gene TRBJ1-1; TRBD1 is a possible D gene (5 bases). The CDR3 sequence is 13 residues long. V was cut by 0 bases and J by 10 bases, with 13 bases left in between. Per germline, CDR1 SGDLS and CDR2 YYNGEE. The CDR3 region has the DNA TGTGCCAGCAGCGTAGATCCGGTGGGGGGAGCTTTCTTT. This gives the protein CASSVDPVGGAFF.

The rearrangement joins TRBV19 to TRBJ1-1; maybe TRBD1 (5 bases). The CDR3 is 15 residues long. The germline V gene encodes CDR1 LNHDA and CDR2 SQIVND (reference sequence). Trimming pared 7 bases from V and 2 bases from J, leaving 17 bases between. This CDR3 is CASTTYGGLNTEAFF. CDR3 nucleotide sequence: TGTGCCAGTACTACTTACGGGGGACTAAACACTGAAGCTTTCTTT.

This sequence joins TRBV10-3 and TRBJ2-5, with 12 nucleotides matching TRBD2. The CDR3 totals 14 residues. V dropped 6 bases and J dropped 4; count of bases not matched to a gene: 3. CDR1 is ENHRY, CDR2 SYGVKD, per germline. CDR3 nucleotide sequence: TGTGCCATCAGGTCTAGCGGGGGGGCAGAGACCCAGTACTTC. Translation gives CAIRSSGGAETQYF.

This clone came up a few times. The chain is built from TRBV4-1 and TRBJ1-5; no definite D call. CDR1 and CDR2 from the germline V gene are MGHRA and YSYEKL. The CDR3 loop spans 17 amino acids. V lost 5 bases and J lost 4, with 21 bases in between. The DNA for the CDR3 is TGCGCCAGCAGCTCCGGAAAGGCGGGGTTAAGGAATCAGCCCCAGCATTTT. This translates into CASSSGKAGLRNQPQHF.

This clone was seen a few times. The chain recombines TRBV4-1 with TRBJ1-5, with D perhaps TRBD1 (5 bases). The V gene lost 6 bases and the J gene lost 0 bases, with 18 bases spanning the gap. CDR1 is MGHRA and CDR2 is YSYEKL in the germline V gene. The length of the CDR3 is 17 residues. The CDR3 spells CASSFDSLRRSNQPQHF. DNA of the CDR3: TGCGCCAGCAGTTTTGACAGCCTCCGTCGTAGCAATCAGCCCCAGCATTTT.

This clone was counted once. This chain uses TRBV5-1 with TRBJ2-5, with 7 nucleotides matching TRBD1. The V gene's germline CDR1 is SGHRS and CDR2 YFSETQ. Trimming removed 5 bases from V and 5 bases from J; junction bases left unmatched: 6. The CDR3 is 13 amino acids. CDR3 DNA: TGCGCCAGCAGTTTGACAGGGTCTGAGACCCAGTACTTC. It encodes CASSLTGSETQYF.

The V call is TRBV6-5, the J call TRBJ2-2; D gene uncertain. V was clipped by 6 bases and J by 6 bases, with 14 bases between them. This CDR3 has 14 residues. Germline V CDR1 and CDR2: MNHEY, SVGAGI. CDR3 sequence: CASSRSGASGELFF. CDR3 DNA sequence: TGTGCCAGCAGCCGGTCCGGAGCCTCCGGGGAGCTGTTTTTT.

V and J are TRBV19 and TRBJ1-1, with TRBD1 as a possible D gene (6 bases). The CDR3 spans 14 residues. Germline CDR1 is LNHDA and CDR2 is SQIVND (reference sequence). V was cut by 5 bases and J by 1 base, with 11 bases left in between. The CDR3 DNA reads as TGTGCCAGTAGTTTCCAGACAGGGAACACTGAAGCTTTCTTT. Protein sequence: CASSFQTGNTEAFF.

The chain joins TRBV5-1 to TRBJ2-5; possibly TRBD2 for D (5 bases). The germline V gene has CDR1 SGHRS and CDR2 YFSETQ. V lost 4 bases to trimming and J lost 5 bases, with 12 bases between them. This CDR3 is 13 amino acids long. The CDR3 is CASSPGIGETQYF. The CDR3 nucleotides are TGCGCCAGCAGCCCCGGGATAGGGGAGACCCAGTACTTC.

The chain uses TRBV7-2 and TRBJ2-7, with TRBD2 as a possible D gene (6 bases). There are 12 residues in the CDR3. The V end lost 2 bases, the J end lost 6 bases, and 8 bases lay between the germline ends. Germline V gene lookup returns CDR1 SGHTA and CDR2 FQGNSA. The CDR3 reads CASSLYGGEQYF. For the CDR3, the DNA is TGTGCCAGCAGCTTATACGGGGGCGAGCAGTACTTC.

The chain carries TRBV9 and TRBJ2-3; perhaps TRBD2 as D (7 bases). This CDR3 region has 15 residues. Germline V lookup: CDR1 SGDLS, CDR2 YYNGEE. Trimming took 3 bases from V and 4 from J, leaving 15 bases between them. The CDR3 loop is CASSATRGRADTQYF. The CDR3 nucleotides are TGTGCCAGCAGCGCCACAAGGGGGAGGGCAGATACGCAGTATTTT.

The chain couples TRBV5-1 to TRBJ2-7; 7 bases are shared with TRBD1. Trimming took 1 base from V and 4 from J; bases not matched to a gene: 2. The CDR3 is 13 residues long. Per the germline V gene, CDR1 is SGHRS and CDR2 is YFSETQ. The CDR3, as DNA: TGCGCCAGCAGCTTGCAGGGACAGTACGAGCAGTACTTC. Translated: CASSLQGQYEQYF.

A single count supports this clone. J is TRBJ2-3 and V is TRBV7-9; 7 bases match TRBD1. J lost 6 bases, V lost 1 base, and 4 bases had no gene match. The CDR3 is made up of 14 amino acids. Germline CDR1 SEHNR, CDR2 FQNEAQ (reference sequence). Written as DNA, the CDR3 is TGTGCCAGCAGCTTAGTACAGGGGCGGGATACGCAGTATTTT. Encoded protein: CASSLVQGRDTQYF. Based on the CDR3 plus reference TRBV7-9 and TRBJ2-3, the full variable domain is DTGVSQNPRHKITKRGQNVTFRCDPISEHNRLYWYRQTLGQGPEFLTYFQNEAQLEKSRLLSDRFSAERPKGSFSTLEIQRTEQGDSAMYLCASSLVQGRDTQYFGPGTRLTVL.

The chain couples TRBV7-9 to TRBJ1-2; D unresolved. This CDR3 comprises 14 residues. V lost 5 bases to trimming and J lost 8 bases, with 18 bases between them. The germline V gene has CDR1 SEHNR and CDR2 FQNEAQ (reference sequence). CDR3 protein: CASSLDVPGEGYTF. Here the CDR3 DNA reads TGTGCCAGCAGCCTCGATGTACCGGGTGAGGGCTACACCTTC.

Only a few counts were recorded for this clone. The chain carries TRBV4-3 and TRBJ2-3, with a possible D match to TRBD2 (6 bases). The V gene lost 1 base and the J gene lost 3 bases, with 11 bases spanning the gap. CDR3 length: 15 amino acids. CDR1 and CDR2 (germline): LGHNA, YSLEER. The CDR3 coding sequence is TGCGCCAGCAGCCAAGTAGCAGGGAGGACAGATACGCAGTATTTT. This sequence encodes CASSQVAGRTDTQYF.

The rearrangement joins TRBV30 to TRBJ1-5; D is unclear. Deletions cut 0 bases from V and 7 bases from J, with 13 bases between. Looked up from germline, CDR1 is GTSNPN and CDR2 is SVGIG (reference sequence). This CDR3 region has 14 residues. CDR3 loop: CAWSVLSLEQPQHF. For the CDR3, the DNA is TGTGCCTGGAGTGTACTATCGTTGGAGCAGCCCCAGCATTTT.